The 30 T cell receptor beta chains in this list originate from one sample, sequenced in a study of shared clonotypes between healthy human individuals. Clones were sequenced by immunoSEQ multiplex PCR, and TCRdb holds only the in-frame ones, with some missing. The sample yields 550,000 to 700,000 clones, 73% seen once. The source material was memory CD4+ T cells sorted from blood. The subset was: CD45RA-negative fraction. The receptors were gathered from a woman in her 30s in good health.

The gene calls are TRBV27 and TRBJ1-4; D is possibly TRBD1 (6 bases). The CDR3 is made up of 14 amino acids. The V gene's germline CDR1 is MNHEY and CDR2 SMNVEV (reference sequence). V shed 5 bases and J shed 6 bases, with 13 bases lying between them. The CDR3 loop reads CASSLTGNDEKLFF. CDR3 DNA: TGTGCCAGCAGTCTTACAGGGAATGATGAAAAACTGTTTTTT.

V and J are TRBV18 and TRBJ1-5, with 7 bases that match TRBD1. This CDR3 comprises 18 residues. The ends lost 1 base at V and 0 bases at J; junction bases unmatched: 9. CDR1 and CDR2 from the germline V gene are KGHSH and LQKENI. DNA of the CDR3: TGTGCCAGCTCACCACGGGTCCCCGGGACAGATAGCAATCAGCCCCAGCATTTT. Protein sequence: CASSPRVPGTDSNQPQHF.

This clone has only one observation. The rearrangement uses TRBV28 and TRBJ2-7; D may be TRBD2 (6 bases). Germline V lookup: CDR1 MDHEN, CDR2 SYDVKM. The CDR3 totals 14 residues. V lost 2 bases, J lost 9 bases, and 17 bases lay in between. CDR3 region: CASSLPDYHKGQYF. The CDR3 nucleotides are TGTGCCAGCAGTTTACCGGACTACCACAAAGGGCAGTACTTC.

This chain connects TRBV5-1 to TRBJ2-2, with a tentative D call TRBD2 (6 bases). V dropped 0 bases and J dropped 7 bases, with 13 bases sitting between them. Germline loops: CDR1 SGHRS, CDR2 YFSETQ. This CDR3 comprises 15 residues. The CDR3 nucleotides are TGCGCCAGCAGCTTGGCCGGCGGGATGAGCGGGGAGCTGTTTTTT. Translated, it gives CASSLAGGMSGELFF.

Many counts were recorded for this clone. The CDR3 bases are TGTGCCAGCTCTACAGGGGGGGTACCCTACGAGCAGTACTTC. Its translation is CASSTGGVPYEQYF. This chain uses TRBV18 with TRBJ2-7; perhaps TRBD1 as D (8 bases). This CDR3 region has 14 residues. In germline, CDR1 is KGHSH, CDR2 LQKENI. V lost 6 bases and J 2 bases, leaving 14 bases between the germline ends.

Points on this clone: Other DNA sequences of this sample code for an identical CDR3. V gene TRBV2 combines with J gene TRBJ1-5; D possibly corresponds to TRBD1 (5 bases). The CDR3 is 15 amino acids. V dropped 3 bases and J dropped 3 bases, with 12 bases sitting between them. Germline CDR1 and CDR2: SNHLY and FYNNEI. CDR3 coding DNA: TGTGCCAGCAGTGAGTCCCAGGGCTACAATCAGCCCCAGCATTTT. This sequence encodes CASSESQGYNQPQHF.

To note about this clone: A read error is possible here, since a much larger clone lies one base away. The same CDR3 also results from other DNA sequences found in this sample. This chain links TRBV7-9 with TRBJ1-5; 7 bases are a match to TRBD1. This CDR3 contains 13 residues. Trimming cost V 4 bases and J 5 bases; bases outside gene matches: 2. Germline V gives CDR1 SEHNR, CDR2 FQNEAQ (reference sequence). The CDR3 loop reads CASSSQGDQPQHF. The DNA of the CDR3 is TGTGCCAGCAGCTCCCAGGGGGATCAGCCCCAGCATTTT.

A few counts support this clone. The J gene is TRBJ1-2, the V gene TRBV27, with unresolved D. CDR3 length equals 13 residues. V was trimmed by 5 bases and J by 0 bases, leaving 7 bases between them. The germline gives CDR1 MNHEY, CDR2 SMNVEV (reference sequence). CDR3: CASSLGANYGYTF. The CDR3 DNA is TGTGCCAGCAGTCTCGGGGCTAACTATGGCTACACCTTC.

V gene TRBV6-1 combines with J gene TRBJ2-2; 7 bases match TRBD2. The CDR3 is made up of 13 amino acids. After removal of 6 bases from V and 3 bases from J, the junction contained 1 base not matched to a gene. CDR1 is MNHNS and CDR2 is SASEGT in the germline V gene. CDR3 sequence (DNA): TGTGCCAGCAGGGGGAGGGACACCGGGGAGCTGTTTTTT. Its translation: CASRGRDTGELFF.

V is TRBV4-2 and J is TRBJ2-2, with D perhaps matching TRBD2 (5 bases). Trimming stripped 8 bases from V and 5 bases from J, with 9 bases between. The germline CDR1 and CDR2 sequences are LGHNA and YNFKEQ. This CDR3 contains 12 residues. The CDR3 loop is CASGRETGELFF. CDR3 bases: TGTGCCAGCGGTCGGGAAACCGGGGAGCTGTTTTTT.

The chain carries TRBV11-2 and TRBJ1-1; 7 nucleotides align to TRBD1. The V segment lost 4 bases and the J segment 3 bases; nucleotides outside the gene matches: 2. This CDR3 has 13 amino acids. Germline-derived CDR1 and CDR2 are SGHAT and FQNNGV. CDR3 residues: CASSSRGYTEAFF. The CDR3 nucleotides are TGTGCCAGCAGCTCCAGGGGGTACACTGAAGCTTTCTTT.

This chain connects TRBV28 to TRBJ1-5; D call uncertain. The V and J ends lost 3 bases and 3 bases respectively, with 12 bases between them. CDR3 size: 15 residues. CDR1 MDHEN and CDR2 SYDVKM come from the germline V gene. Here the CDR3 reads CASSLQATFNQPQHF. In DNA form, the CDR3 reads TGTGCCAGCAGTTTGCAGGCAACGTTCAATCAGCCCCAGCATTTT.

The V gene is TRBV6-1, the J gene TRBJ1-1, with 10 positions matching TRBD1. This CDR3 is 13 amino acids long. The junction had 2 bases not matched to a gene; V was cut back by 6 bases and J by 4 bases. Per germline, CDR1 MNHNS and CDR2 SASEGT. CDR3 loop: CASSRDRGTEAFF. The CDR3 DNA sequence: TGTGCCAGCAGCCGGGACAGGGGCACTGAAGCTTTCTTT.

CDR3 protein: CAWSVVRVLGDPKETQYF. The CDR3 nucleotides read TGTGCCTGGAGTGTGGTGAGGGTCCTCGGCGACCCTAAAGAGACCCAGTACTTC. The chain joins TRBV30 to TRBJ2-5, with D possibly TRBD2 on 5 matching bases. There are 18 residues in the CDR3. V dropped 0 bases and J dropped 3 bases, with 23 bases sitting between them. Germline V gene sequence: CDR1 GTSNPN, CDR2 SVGIG (reference sequence).

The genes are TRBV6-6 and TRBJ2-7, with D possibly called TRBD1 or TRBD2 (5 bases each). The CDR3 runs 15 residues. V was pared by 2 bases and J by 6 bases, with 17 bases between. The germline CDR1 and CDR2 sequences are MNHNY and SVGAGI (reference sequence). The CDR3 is CASSYLGREFSEQYF. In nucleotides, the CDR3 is TGTGCCAGCAGTTACCTAGGCAGGGAGTTCAGCGAGCAGTACTTC.

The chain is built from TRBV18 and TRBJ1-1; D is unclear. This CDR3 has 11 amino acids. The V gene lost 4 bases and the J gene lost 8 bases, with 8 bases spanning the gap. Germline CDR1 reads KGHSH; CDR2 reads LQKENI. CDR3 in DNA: TGTGCCAGCTCACGCCAGACAGAAGCTTTCTTT. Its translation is CASSRQTEAFF.

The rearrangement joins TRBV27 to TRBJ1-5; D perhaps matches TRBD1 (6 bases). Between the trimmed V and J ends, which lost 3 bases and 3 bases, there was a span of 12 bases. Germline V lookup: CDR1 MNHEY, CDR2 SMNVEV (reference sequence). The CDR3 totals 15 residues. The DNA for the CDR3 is TGTGCCAGCAGTTTTGGGGGGCAGAACAATCAGCCCCAGCATTTT. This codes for CASSFGGQNNQPQHF.

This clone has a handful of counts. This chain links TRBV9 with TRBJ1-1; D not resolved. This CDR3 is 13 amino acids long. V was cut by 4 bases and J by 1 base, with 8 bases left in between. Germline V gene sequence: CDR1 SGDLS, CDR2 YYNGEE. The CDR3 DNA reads TGTGCCAGCAGCCAGACGGAGAACACTGAAGCTTTCTTT. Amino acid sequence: CASSQTENTEAFF.

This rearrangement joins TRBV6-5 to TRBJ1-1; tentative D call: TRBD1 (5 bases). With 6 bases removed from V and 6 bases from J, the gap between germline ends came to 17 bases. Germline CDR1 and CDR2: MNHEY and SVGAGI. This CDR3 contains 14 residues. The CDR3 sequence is CASRTDGGEAEAFF. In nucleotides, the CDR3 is TGTGCCAGCAGAACGGACGGGGGGGAGGCTGAAGCTTTCTTT.

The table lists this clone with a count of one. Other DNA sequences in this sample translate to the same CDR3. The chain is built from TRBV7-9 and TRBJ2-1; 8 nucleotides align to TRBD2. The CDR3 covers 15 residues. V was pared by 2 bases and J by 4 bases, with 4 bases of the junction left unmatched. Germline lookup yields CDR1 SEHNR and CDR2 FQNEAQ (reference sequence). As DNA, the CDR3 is TGTGCCAGCAGCTTATTAGCGGGGCCATACAATGAGCAGTTCTTC. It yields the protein CASSLLAGPYNEQFF.

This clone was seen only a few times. CDR3 protein: CSVGRTSGYNEQFF. In DNA form, the CDR3 reads TGCAGCGTTGGGCGGACTAGCGGATACAATGAGCAGTTCTTC. This sequence joins TRBV29-1 and TRBJ2-1; 10 nucleotides align to TRBD2. V dropped 4 bases and J dropped 4; count of bases not matched to a gene: 4. CDR3 length: 14 amino acids. Germline CDR1 SQVTM, CDR2 ANQGSEA.

The CDR3 bases are TGCGCCAGCAGCTTTCCGGCGGGAGGGCGACAAGAGACCCAGTACTTC. Amino acid sequence: CASSFPAGGRQETQYF. J is TRBJ2-5 and V is TRBV5-1, with 9 bases lining up with TRBD2. The length of the CDR3 is 16 residues. V dropped 2 bases and J dropped 2; count of bases not matched to a gene: 7. The germline V gene encodes CDR1 SGHRS and CDR2 YFSETQ.

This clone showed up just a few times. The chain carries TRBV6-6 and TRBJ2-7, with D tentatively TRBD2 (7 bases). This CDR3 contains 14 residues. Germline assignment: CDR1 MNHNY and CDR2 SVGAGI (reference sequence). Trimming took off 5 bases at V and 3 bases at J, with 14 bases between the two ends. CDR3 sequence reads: CASSPEGGGYEQYF. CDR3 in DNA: TGTGCCAGCAGTCCGGAGGGAGGGGGCTACGAGCAGTACTTC.

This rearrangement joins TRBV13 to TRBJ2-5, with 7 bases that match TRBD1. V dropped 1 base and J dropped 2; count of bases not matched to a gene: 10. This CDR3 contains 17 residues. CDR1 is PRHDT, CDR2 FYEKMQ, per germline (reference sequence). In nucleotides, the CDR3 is TGTGCCAGCAGCTTAGCGGGACAGATATTTGAGCAAGAGACCCAGTACTTC. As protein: CASSLAGQIFEQETQYF.

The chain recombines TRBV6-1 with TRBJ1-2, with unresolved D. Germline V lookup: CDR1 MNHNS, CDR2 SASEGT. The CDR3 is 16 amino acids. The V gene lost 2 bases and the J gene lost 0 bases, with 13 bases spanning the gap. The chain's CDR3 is CASSELYGLTNYGYTF. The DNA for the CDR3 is TGTGCCAGCAGTGAATTGTACGGATTGACTAACTATGGCTACACCTTC.

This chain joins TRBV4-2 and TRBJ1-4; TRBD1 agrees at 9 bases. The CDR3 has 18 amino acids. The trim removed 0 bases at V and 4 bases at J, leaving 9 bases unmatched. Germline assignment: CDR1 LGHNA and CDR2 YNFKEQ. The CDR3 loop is CASSQDMVGGQGNEKLFF. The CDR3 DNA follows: TGTGCCAGCAGCCAAGATATGGTAGGGGGACAGGGTAATGAAAAACTGTTTTTT.

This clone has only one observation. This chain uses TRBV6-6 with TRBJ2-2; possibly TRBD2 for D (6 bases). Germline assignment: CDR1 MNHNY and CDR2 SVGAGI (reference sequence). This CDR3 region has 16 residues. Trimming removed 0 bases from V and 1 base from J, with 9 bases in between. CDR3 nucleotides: TGTGCCAGCAGTTACTCGCGGCGGGGGAACACCGGGGAGCTGTTTTTT. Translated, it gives CASSYSRRGNTGELFF.

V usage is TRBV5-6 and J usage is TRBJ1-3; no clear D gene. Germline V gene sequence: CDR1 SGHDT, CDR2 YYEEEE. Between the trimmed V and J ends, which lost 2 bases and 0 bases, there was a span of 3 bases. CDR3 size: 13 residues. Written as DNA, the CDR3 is TGTGCCAGCAGCTTTCTCTCTGGAAACACCATATATTTT. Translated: CASSFLSGNTIYF. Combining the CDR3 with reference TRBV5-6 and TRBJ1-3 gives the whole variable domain DAGVTQSPTHLIKTRGQQVTLRCSPKSGHDTVSWYQQALGQGPQFIFQYYEEEERQRGNFPDRFSGHQFPNYSSELNVNALLLGDSALYLCASSFLSGNTIYFGEGSWLTVV.

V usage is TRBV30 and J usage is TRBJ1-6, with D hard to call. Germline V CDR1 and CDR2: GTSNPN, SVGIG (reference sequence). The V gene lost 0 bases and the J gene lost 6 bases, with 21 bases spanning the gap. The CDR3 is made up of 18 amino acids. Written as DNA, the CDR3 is TGTGCCTGGAGTGTGGTGATGGAGAACCGGGCCTTTAATTCACCCCTCCACTTT. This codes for CAWSVVMENRAFNSPLHF.

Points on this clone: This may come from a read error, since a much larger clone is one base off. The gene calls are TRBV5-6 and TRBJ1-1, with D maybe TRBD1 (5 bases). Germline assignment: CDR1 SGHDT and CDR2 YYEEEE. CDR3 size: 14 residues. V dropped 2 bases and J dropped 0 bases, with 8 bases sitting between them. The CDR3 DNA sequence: TGTGCCAGCAGCTTCTTGGGGGTGAACACTGAAGCTTTCTTT. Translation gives CASSFLGVNTEAFF.